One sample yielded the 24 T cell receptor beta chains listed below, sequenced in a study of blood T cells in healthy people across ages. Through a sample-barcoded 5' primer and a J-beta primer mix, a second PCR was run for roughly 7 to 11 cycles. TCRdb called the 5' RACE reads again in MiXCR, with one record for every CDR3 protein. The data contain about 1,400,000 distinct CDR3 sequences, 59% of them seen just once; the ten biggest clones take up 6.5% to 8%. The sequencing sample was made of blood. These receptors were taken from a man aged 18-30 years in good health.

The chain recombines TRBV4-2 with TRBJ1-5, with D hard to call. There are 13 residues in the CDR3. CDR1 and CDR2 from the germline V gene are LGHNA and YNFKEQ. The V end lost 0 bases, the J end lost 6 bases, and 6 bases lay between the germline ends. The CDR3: CASSQEVGQPQHF. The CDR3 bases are TGTGCCAGCAGCCAAGAGGTTGGTCAGCCCCAGCATTTT.

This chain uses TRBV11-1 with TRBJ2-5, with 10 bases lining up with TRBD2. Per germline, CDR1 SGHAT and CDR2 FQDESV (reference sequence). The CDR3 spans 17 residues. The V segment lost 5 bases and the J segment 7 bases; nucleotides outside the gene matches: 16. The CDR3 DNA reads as TGTGCCAGCAGCCTCCGGATAGCGGGAGGCCTCGGGACGACCCAGTACTTC. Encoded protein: CASSLRIAGGLGTTQYF.

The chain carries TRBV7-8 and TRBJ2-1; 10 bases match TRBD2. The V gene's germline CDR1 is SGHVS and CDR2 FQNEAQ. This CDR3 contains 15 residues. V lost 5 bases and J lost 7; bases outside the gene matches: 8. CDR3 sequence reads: CASSPSGRALNEQFF. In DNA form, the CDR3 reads TGTGCCAGCAGCCCAAGCGGGAGGGCCTTAAATGAGCAGTTCTTC.

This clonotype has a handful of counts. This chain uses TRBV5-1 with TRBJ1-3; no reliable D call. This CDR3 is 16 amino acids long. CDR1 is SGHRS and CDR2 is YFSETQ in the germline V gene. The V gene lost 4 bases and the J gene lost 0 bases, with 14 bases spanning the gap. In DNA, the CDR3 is TGCGCCAGCAGCCCTAACCCCGCAGGCTCTGGAAACACCATATATTTT. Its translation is CASSPNPAGSGNTIYF.

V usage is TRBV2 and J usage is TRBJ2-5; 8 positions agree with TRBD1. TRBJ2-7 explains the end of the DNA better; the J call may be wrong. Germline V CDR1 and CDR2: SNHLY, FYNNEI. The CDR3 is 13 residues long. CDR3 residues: CATAGTGFHEQYF. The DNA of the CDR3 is TGTGCCACCGCCGGGACAGGTTTCCACGAGCAGTACTTC.

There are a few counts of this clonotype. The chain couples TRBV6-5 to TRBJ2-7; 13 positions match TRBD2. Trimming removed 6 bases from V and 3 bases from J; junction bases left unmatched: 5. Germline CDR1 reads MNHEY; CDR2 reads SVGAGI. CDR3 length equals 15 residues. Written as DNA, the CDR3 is TGTGCCAGCAGCACCGGGACTAGCGGGAACTACGAGCAGTACTTC. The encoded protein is CASSTGTSGNYEQYF.

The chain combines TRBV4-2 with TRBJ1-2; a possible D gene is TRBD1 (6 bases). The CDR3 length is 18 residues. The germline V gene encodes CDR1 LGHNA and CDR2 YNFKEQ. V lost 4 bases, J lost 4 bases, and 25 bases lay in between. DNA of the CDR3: TGTGCCAGCAGCCCGGGAGGACAGATAACAATATGGGCCTATGGCTACACCTTC. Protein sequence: CASSPGGQITIWAYGYTF.

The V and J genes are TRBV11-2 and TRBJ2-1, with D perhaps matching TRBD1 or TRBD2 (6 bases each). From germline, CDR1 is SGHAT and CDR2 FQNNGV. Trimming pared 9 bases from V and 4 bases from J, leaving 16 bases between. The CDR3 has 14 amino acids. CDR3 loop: CASGGPTGYNEQFF. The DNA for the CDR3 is TGTGCCAGTGGGGGGCCCACAGGGTACAATGAGCAGTTCTTC.

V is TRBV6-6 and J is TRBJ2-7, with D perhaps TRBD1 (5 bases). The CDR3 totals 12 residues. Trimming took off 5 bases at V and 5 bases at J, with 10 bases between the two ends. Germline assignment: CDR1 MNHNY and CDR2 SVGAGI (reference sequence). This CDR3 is CASSIQVNEQYF. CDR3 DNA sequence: TGTGCCAGCAGTATACAGGTAAACGAGCAGTACTTC.

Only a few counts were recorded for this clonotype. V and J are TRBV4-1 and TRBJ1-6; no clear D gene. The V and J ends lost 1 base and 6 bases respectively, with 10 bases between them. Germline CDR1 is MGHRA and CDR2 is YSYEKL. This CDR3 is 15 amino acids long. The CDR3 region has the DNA TGCGCCAGCAGCCAAGCGCCGGGAGGTAATTCACCCCTCCACTTT. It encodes CASSQAPGGNSPLHF.

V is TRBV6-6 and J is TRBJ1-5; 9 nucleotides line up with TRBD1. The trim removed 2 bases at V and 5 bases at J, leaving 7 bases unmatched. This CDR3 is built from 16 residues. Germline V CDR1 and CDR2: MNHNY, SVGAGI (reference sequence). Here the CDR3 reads CASSYTGTGSDQPQHF. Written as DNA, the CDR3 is TGTGCCAGCAGTTACACCGGGACAGGGTCAGATCAGCCCCAGCATTTT.

CDR3 nucleotide sequence: TGTGCCAGCAGCTTAGCAGATCCCGGCGGGCAGTTCTTC. It is translated as CASSLADPGGQFF. The chain uses TRBV11-1 and TRBJ2-1; D is ambiguous. Germline CDR1 is SGHAT and CDR2 is FQDESV (reference sequence). CDR3 length: 13 residues. With 0 bases removed from V and 12 bases from J, the gap between germline ends came to 12 bases.

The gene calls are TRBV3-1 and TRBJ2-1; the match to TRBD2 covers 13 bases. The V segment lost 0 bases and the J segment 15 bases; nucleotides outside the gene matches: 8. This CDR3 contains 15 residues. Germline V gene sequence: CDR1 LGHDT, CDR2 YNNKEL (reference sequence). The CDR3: CASSQDPLAGGAGFF. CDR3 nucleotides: TGTGCCAGCAGCCAAGATCCACTAGCGGGAGGGGCTGGGTTCTTC.

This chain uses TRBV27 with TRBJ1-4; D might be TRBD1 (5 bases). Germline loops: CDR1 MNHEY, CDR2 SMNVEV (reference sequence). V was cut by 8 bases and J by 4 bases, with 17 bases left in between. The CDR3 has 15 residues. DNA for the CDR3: TGTGCCAGCGGTCCTCAGGGTTGGGGTAATGAAAAACTGTTTTTT. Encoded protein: CASGPQGWGNEKLFF.

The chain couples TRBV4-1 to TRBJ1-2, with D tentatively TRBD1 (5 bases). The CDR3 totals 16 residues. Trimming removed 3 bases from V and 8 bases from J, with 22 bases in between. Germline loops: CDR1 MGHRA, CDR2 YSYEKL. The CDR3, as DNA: TGCGCCAGCAGCCACCTGCAGGGTTTCCCAATGGGGGGCTACACCTTC. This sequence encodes CASSHLQGFPMGGYTF.

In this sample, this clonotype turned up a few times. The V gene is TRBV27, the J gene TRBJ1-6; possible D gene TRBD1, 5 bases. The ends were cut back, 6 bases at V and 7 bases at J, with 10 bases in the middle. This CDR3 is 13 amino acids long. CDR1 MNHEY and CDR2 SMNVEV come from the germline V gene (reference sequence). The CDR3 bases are TGTGCCAGCAGCCCCCGGGGGAATTCACCCCTCCACTTT. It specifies CASSPRGNSPLHF.

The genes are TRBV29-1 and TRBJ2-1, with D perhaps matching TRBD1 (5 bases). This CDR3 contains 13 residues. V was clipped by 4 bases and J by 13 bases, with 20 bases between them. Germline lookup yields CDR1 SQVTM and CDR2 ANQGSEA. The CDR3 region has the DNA TGCAGCGTTGCTCAGGGTGGGATCGCGAGTCAGTTCTTC. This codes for CSVAQGGIASQFF.

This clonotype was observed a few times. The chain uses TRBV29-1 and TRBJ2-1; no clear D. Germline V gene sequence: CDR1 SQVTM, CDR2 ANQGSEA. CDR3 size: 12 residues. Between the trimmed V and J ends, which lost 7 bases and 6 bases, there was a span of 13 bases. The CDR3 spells CSARPPGNEQFF. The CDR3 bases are TGCAGCGCCCGTCCCCCCGGCAATGAGCAGTTCTTC.

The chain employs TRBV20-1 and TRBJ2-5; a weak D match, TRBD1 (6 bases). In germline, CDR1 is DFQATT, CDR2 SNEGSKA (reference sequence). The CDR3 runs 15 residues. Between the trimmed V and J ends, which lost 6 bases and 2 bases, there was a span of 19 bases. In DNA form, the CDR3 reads TGCAGTGCCTCGACAGGACTCGGCCTTCAAGAGACCCAGTACTTC. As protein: CSASTGLGLQETQYF.

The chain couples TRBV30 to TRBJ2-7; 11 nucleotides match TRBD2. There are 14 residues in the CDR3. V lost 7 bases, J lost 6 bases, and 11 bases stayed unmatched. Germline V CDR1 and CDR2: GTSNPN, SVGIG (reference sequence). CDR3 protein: CALLAGEIKSEQYF. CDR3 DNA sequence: TGTGCCTTACTAGCGGGAGAAATCAAAAGCGAGCAGTACTTC.

This CDR3 reads CASSPRTGGAGNTIYF. The CDR3 DNA sequence: TGTGCCAGCAGTCCTCGAACAGGGGGCGCCGGAAACACCATATATTTT. The chain carries TRBV6-5 and TRBJ1-3; TRBD1 agrees at 9 bases. In germline, CDR1 is MNHEY, CDR2 SVGAGI. The CDR3 spans 16 residues. The V gene end was trimmed by 5 bases and the J gene end by 4 bases; junction bases not matched to a gene: 9.

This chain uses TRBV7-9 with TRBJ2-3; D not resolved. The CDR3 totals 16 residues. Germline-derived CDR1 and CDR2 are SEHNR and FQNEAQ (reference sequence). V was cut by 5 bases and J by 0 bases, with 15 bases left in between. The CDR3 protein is CASSTVSPESTDTQYF. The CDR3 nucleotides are TGTGCCAGCAGCACCGTAAGTCCAGAGAGCACAGATACGCAGTATTTT.

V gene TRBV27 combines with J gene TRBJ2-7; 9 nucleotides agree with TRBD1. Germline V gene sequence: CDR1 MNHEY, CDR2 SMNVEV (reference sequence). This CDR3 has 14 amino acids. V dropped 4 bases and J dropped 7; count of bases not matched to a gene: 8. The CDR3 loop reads CASSYADRGWEQYF. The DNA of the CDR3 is TGTGCCAGCAGTTACGCGGACAGGGGATGGGAGCAGTACTTC.

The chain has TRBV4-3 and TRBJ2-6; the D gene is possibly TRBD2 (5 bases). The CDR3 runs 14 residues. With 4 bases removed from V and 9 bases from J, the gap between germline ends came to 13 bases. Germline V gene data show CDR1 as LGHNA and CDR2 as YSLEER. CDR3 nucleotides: TGCGCCAGCAGCCTCCTTCCCGCGGGCAACGTCCTGACTTTC. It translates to CASSLLPAGNVLTF.